Listed here are 5 T cell receptor beta chains from one sample, sequenced in a study of T cells in Graves' hyperthyroidism and ophthalmopathy. Amplified regions were TCR beta CDR3 sequences from RNA transcripts. RT-PCR in the first round (using the HTBI primer set) targeted the TCR CDR3. TCRdb reprocessed the multiplex PCR reads with MiXCR, giving one entry per CDR3 protein. The table shows some 500,000 distinct CDR3 sequences, with around 14% occurring only once. Sequencing was done on a sample of blood. All receptors derive from a woman aged 18-29 years with Graves' hyperthyroidism.

This clonotype was observed at least ten times. This chain connects TRBV13 to TRBJ2-1; possible D gene TRBD2, 5 bases. Germline V gene data show CDR1 as PRHDT and CDR2 as FYEKMQ (reference sequence). The CDR3 is 15 amino acids. Between the trimmed V and J ends, which lost 6 bases and 0 bases, there was a span of 12 bases. DNA of the CDR3: TGTGCCAGCAGTCAACTAGGGAGCTCCTACAATGAGCAGTTCTTC. This gives the protein CASSQLGSSYNEQFF. Together with reference TRBV13 and TRBJ2-1, the CDR3 gives the full variable domain: AAGVIQSPRHLIKEKRETATLKCYPIPRHDTVYWYQQGPGQDPQFLISFYEKMQSDKGSIPDRFSAQQFSDYHSELNMSSLELGDSALYFCASSQLGSSYNEQFFGPGTRLTVL.

There are many counts of this clonotype. This sequence joins TRBV10-3 and TRBJ2-2; 9 bases are shared with TRBD1. The J segment lost 2 bases and the V segment lost 7 bases, leaving 5 bases of the junction unmatched. CDR3 length equals 15 residues. Germline loops: CDR1 ENHRY, CDR2 SYGVKD. The CDR3 protein is CAINPQGANTGELFF. The CDR3 coding sequence is TGTGCCATCAATCCACAGGGGGCCAACACCGGGGAGCTGTTTTTT.

The rearrangement links TRBV12-3 or TRBV12-4 to TRBJ2-3, with 7 bases aligning to TRBD1. This CDR3 has 13 amino acids. V lost 6 bases, J lost 12 bases, and 12 bases stayed unmatched. CDR3 in amino acids: CASRHYTGTAQYF. As DNA, the CDR3 is TGTGCCAGCAGACACTATACCGGGACAGCTCAGTATTTT.

This clonotype has ten or more counts. V is TRBV11-2 and J is TRBJ1-2; D gene ambiguous. Germline V CDR1 and CDR2: SGHAT, FQNNGV. The V and J ends lost 5 bases and 8 bases respectively, with 15 bases between them. This CDR3 has 13 residues. CDR3 sequence (DNA): TGTGCCAGCAGCACCATCCCCGAAAAAGGCTACACCTTC. Its protein is CASSTIPEKGYTF.

This clonotype was observed many times. The CDR3 loop is CASGLVQGNTEAFF. CDR3 DNA sequence: TGTGCTAGTGGTTTAGTACAGGGGAACACTGAAGCTTTCTTT. This chain joins TRBV12-5 and TRBJ1-1; tentatively, D is TRBD1 (6 bases). Looked up from germline, CDR1 is LGHNT and CDR2 is FRNRAP. Trimming took off 3 bases at V and 1 base at J, with 9 bases between the two ends. The CDR3 runs to 14 residues.